One sample yielded the 31 T cell receptor beta chains listed below, sequenced in a study of CD8+ T cells in alopecia areata. This sample's treatment: oral pan-JAK inhibitor, 5-10 mg twice daily. TCR sequencing used cDNA made by reverse transcription of extracted RNA. Sequenced by immunoSEQ multiplex PCR; TCRdb stores in-frame clones only, minus some. The sample lists about 210,000 clones, under 70% occurring once. Sequencing used CD4+ T cells sorted from blood, obtained at week 4, from a patient treated with tofacitinib. The origin of the receptors is a human donor with alopecia areata.

V and J are TRBV7-9 and TRBJ1-6, with D maybe TRBD1 (5 bases). Germline V gene sequence: CDR1 SEHNR, CDR2 FQNEAQ (reference sequence). The germline V and J ends were trimmed by 4 bases and 14 bases, with 15 bases remaining between them. The CDR3 contains 13 residues. CDR3 in amino acids: CASSSVGATALHF. For the CDR3, the DNA is TGTGCCAGCAGCTCAGTCGGGGCCACAGCCCTCCACTTT.

The chain combines TRBV5-1 with TRBJ2-3; 10 bases align to TRBD1. With V trimmed by 3 bases and J by 1 base, 2 bases remained unmatched. The CDR3 is made up of 15 amino acids. The germline gives CDR1 SGHRS, CDR2 YFSETQ. CDR3 region: CASSSTGGGTDTQYF. Here the CDR3 DNA reads TGCGCCAGCAGCTCGACAGGGGGCGGCACAGATACGCAGTATTTT.

CDR3: CASSPQGTIGYEQYF. In DNA, the CDR3 is TGTGCCAGCAGCCCACAGGGGACTATAGGGTACGAGCAGTACTTC. V and J are TRBV6-1 and TRBJ2-7; D assignment may be TRBD1 or TRBD2 (7 bases each). CDR3 size: 15 residues. Trimming took 6 bases from V and 4 from J, leaving 19 bases between them. The germline V gene encodes CDR1 MNHNS and CDR2 SASEGT.

This clone has only one observation. The chain has TRBV7-2 and TRBJ2-2; D remains unclear. Deletions cut 3 bases from V and 7 bases from J, with 3 bases between. CDR3 length: 11 residues. Germline loops: CDR1 SGHTA, CDR2 FQGNSA. This CDR3 is CASSFGGELFF. The CDR3 DNA sequence: TGTGCCAGCAGCTTTGGCGGGGAGCTGTTTTTT.

The rearrangement links TRBV5-1 to TRBJ2-5; D gene uncertain. Germline V gene lookup returns CDR1 SGHRS and CDR2 YFSETQ. This CDR3 comprises 17 residues. The V end was cut by 0 bases, the J end by 0 bases, with 15 bases between. In DNA form, the CDR3 reads TGCGCCAGCAGCTTGGCCGCAACGACAAGGTACCAAGAGACCCAGTACTTC. Protein: CASSLAATTRYQETQYF.

This clone was detected only a few times. This rearrangement joins TRBV29-1 to TRBJ1-1; 10 bases match TRBD1. The CDR3 spans 13 residues. The J segment lost 4 bases and the V segment lost 6 bases, leaving 5 bases of the junction unmatched. The germline gives CDR1 SQVTM, CDR2 ANQGSEA. CDR3 in amino acids: CSVYRDRGTEAFF. CDR3 nucleotides: TGCAGCGTGTACCGGGACAGGGGCACTGAAGCTTTCTTT.

This rearrangement joins TRBV7-2 to TRBJ1-1; D unclear. CDR1 SGHTA and CDR2 FQGNSA come from the germline V gene. The ends were cut back, 2 bases at V and 0 bases at J, with 10 bases in the middle. The CDR3 spans 15 residues. Written as DNA, the CDR3 is TGTGCCAGCAGCTTATTTAGGGAGGTGAACACTGAAGCTTTCTTT. This codes for CASSLFREVNTEAFF.

The rearrangement links TRBV29-1 to TRBJ1-1; perhaps TRBD1 as D (5 bases). Trimming removed 5 bases from V and 4 bases from J, with 11 bases in between. This CDR3 is built from 12 residues. Germline CDR1 is SQVTM and CDR2 is ANQGSEA. DNA for the CDR3: TGCAGCGTTCACCAGGGACCCACTGAAGCTTTCTTT. Protein: CSVHQGPTEAFF.

The chain is built from TRBV18 and TRBJ2-2; D may be TRBD1 (5 bases). The CDR3 loop spans 15 amino acids. Trimming pared 4 bases from V and 2 bases from J, leaving 11 bases between. Germline V CDR1 and CDR2: KGHSH, LQKENI. The CDR3 sequence: CASSRGHLNTGELFF. CDR3 in DNA: TGTGCCAGCTCACGAGGACACCTCAACACCGGGGAGCTGTTTTTT.

V is TRBV19 and J is TRBJ1-1; TRBD1 matches 8 bases. The J segment lost 0 bases and the V segment lost 7 bases, leaving 4 bases of the junction unmatched. This CDR3 has 14 amino acids. Germline CDR1 and CDR2: LNHDA and SQIVND (reference sequence). In DNA, the CDR3 is TGTGCCAGTACCGTGACAGGGGTGAACACTGAAGCTTTCTTT. Amino acids: CASTVTGVNTEAFF.

Notes on this clone: One junction end does not reproduce the germline sequence, and a read error may be involved. This rearrangement joins TRBV27 to TRBJ2-7; TRBD2 matches at 7 bases. From germline, CDR1 is MNHEY and CDR2 SMNVEV (reference sequence). This CDR3 comprises 13 residues. CDR3 coding DNA: TGTGCCACCAGTCGCTCTAGGGAGGGCGAGCAGTACTTC. It specifies CATSRSREGEQYF.

On this clone itself: Other DNA sequences of this sample code for an identical CDR3. The chain carries TRBV7-2 and TRBJ2-4; D is ambiguous. The germline V gene encodes CDR1 SGHTA and CDR2 FQGNSA. CDR3 size: 14 residues. The V end lost 1 base, the J end lost 0 bases, and 4 bases lay between the germline ends. CDR3 bases: TGTGCCAGCAGCTTAGGGCTAGCCAAAAACATTCAGTACTTC. The encoded protein is CASSLGLAKNIQYF. Looking up the rest from reference TRBV7-2 and TRBJ2-4 gives the full variable domain: GAGVSQSPSNKVTEKGKDVELRCDPISGHTALYWYRQSLGQGLEFLIYFQGNSAPDKSGLPSDRFSAERTGGSVSTLTIQRTQQEDSAVYLCASSLGLAKNIQYFGAGTRLSVL.

The chain has TRBV6-5 and TRBJ1-2; a possible D gene is TRBD1 (5 bases). The CDR3 covers 13 residues. V was cut by 4 bases and J by 6 bases, with 12 bases left in between. CDR1 MNHEY and CDR2 SVGAGI come from the germline V gene. The CDR3 here is CASSSRSGNGYTF. The DNA of the CDR3 is TGTGCCAGCAGTTCCCGGTCAGGGAATGGCTACACCTTC.

This clone was detected only a few times. The rearrangement uses TRBV23-1 and TRBJ1-6; D ambiguous. Being an ORF, TRBV23-1 has a function that is uncertain. The CDR3 is 16 amino acids. Between the trimmed V and J ends, which lost 0 bases and 11 bases, there was a span of 17 bases. This CDR3 is CASSQSSGLQGPPLHF. CDR3 sequence (DNA): TGCGCCAGCAGTCAATCGAGTGGGTTGCAAGGACCACCCCTCCACTTT.

The rearrangement joins TRBV7-2 to TRBJ2-5, with D perhaps TRBD1 or TRBD2 (5 bases each). The CDR3 runs to 15 residues. CDR1 and CDR2 (germline): SGHTA, FQGNSA. The V and J ends lost 1 base and 0 bases respectively, with 9 bases between them. In nucleotides, the CDR3 is TGTGCCAGCAGCTTAGGATGGGGGAACCAAGAGACCCAGTACTTC. It is translated as CASSLGWGNQETQYF.

This CDR3 reads CASSQDYTGSTEAFF. The CDR3 DNA reads as TGCGCCAGCAGCCAGGATTATACAGGGAGTACTGAAGCTTTCTTT. The chain links TRBV4-1 to TRBJ1-1; TRBD1 is a possible D gene (6 bases). Looked up from germline, CDR1 is MGHRA and CDR2 is YSYEKL. Trimming cost V 3 bases and J 5 bases, with 16 bases left between them. The CDR3 is 15 residues long.

The CDR3 loop is CASRTTEETQYF. The CDR3 coding sequence is TGTGCCAGTCGGACAACGGAAGAGACCCAGTACTTC. This chain links TRBV28 with TRBJ2-5, with a possible D match to TRBD1 (5 bases). V gave up 9 bases and J gave up 3 bases, with 11 bases separating them. From germline, CDR1 is MDHEN and CDR2 SYDVKM. CDR3 length: 12 residues.

The rearrangement links TRBV5-1 to TRBJ1-4; TRBD1 agrees at 9 bases. V shed 0 bases and J 8 bases; nucleotides not matched to a gene: 2. The CDR3 length is 14 residues. Germline-derived CDR1 and CDR2 are SGHRS and YFSETQ. The CDR3 spells CASSLGTGGEKLFF. The CDR3 nucleotides read TGCGCCAGCAGCTTGGGAACAGGGGGCGAAAAACTGTTTTTT.

V and J are TRBV28 and TRBJ1-5; perhaps TRBD1 as D (5 bases). CDR1 and CDR2 (germline): MDHEN, SYDVKM. This CDR3 contains 15 residues. The germline V and J ends were trimmed by 2 bases and 1 base, with 9 bases remaining between them. The CDR3 loop is CASSLRGASNQPQHF. CDR3 nucleotide sequence: TGTGCCAGCAGTTTAAGGGGCGCGAGCAATCAGCCCCAGCATTTT.

This clone showed up just a few times. The gene calls are TRBV30 and TRBJ2-7; maybe TRBD1 (5 bases). Trimming removed 0 bases at V and 6 bases at J, with 15 bases between. This CDR3 is built from 14 residues. CDR1 GTSNPN and CDR2 SVGIG come from the germline V gene (reference sequence). This chain's CDR3 is CAWSVLEPGREQYF. In DNA, the CDR3 is TGTGCCTGGAGTGTACTTGAGCCAGGGCGCGAGCAGTACTTC.

V usage is TRBV2 and J usage is TRBJ2-2; D unresolved. Germline V CDR1 and CDR2: SNHLY, FYNNEI. V lost 6 bases to trimming and J lost 4 bases, with 12 bases between them. This CDR3 is built from 14 residues. CDR3 coding DNA: TGTGCCAGCAGCGCCGACTCTACCACCGGGGAGCTGTTTTTT. It is translated as CASSADSTTGELFF.

This clone has a count of ten or more. The rearrangement joins TRBV27 to TRBJ2-2; TRBD1 matches at 7 bases. Germline lookup yields CDR1 MNHEY and CDR2 SMNVEV (reference sequence). V lost 2 bases, J lost 7 bases, and 4 bases stayed unmatched. This CDR3 comprises 14 residues. The CDR3 DNA reads as TGTGCCAGCAGTTTAAGGGGGCCTGGCGGGGAGCTGTTTTTT. As protein: CASSLRGPGGELFF.

The J gene is TRBJ1-4, the V gene TRBV2; 7 bases map to TRBD1. The germline gives CDR1 SNHLY, CDR2 FYNNEI. The CDR3 runs 15 residues. J gave up 4 bases and V 5 bases, and 7 bases lay outside the gene matches. The CDR3 DNA reads TGTGCCAGCAGTAACTGGGGACAGTATAATGAAAAACTGTTTTTT. Encoded protein: CASSNWGQYNEKLFF.

V and J are TRBV4-3 and TRBJ2-7, with TRBD2 matching over 9 bases. V lost 3 bases to trimming and J lost 2 bases; unmatched junction nucleotides: 5. The CDR3 contains 15 residues. Germline lookup yields CDR1 LGHNA and CDR2 YSLEER. The CDR3 DNA is TGCGCCAGCAGCCAGCAGCGGGGGGCCCCCTACGAGCAGTACTTC. Its protein product is CASSQQRGAPYEQYF.

As DNA, the CDR3 is TGTGCCAGCTCACCACAGTCGGGGGATCCGCAGTATTTT. The encoded protein is CASSPQSGDPQYF. The chain is built from TRBV18 and TRBJ2-3; weak D call: TRBD2 (6 bases). CDR1 and CDR2 from the germline V gene are KGHSH and LQKENI. This CDR3 has 13 residues. V lost 1 base to trimming and J lost 10 bases, with 12 bases between them.

The chain is built from TRBV29-1 and TRBJ2-1; 7 bases fit TRBD2. Germline CDR1 is SQVTM and CDR2 is ANQGSEA. This CDR3 contains 14 residues. The V gene end was trimmed by 4 bases and the J gene end by 4 bases; junction bases not matched to a gene: 7. The CDR3 region is CSVAALAVYNEQFF. Here the CDR3 DNA reads TGCAGCGTTGCGGCGCTAGCGGTATACAATGAGCAGTTCTTC.

The chain carries TRBV11-1 and TRBJ2-7, with D perhaps TRBD1 (6 bases). CDR1 is SGHAT, CDR2 FQDESV, per germline (reference sequence). Trimming removed 2 bases at V and 2 bases at J, with 10 bases between. CDR3 length: 14 residues. The CDR3 region is CASSLSQGPYEQYF. The DNA for the CDR3 is TGTGCCAGCAGCTTAAGTCAGGGGCCCTACGAGCAGTACTTC. Supplemented by reference TRBV11-1 and TRBJ2-7, the full variable domain reads EAEVAQSPRYKITEKSQAVAFWCDPISGHATLYWYRQILGQGPELLVQFQDESVVDDSQLPKDRFSAERLKGVDSTLKIQPAELGDSAMYLCASSLSQGPYEQYFGPGTRLTVT.

This clone was seen a few times. This chain uses TRBV7-9 with TRBJ2-3; the match to TRBD2 covers 7 bases. Per germline, CDR1 SEHNR and CDR2 FQNEAQ (reference sequence). The CDR3 runs 14 residues. After removal of 6 bases from V and 6 bases from J, the junction contained 9 bases not matched to a gene. CDR3 in DNA: TGTGCCAGCAGTCCACTAGGGAGGGCGGATACGCAGTATTTT. Its translation: CASSPLGRADTQYF.

The chain recombines TRBV9 with TRBJ2-7, with D maybe TRBD2 (5 bases). This CDR3 comprises 11 residues. The V gene's germline CDR1 is SGDLS and CDR2 YYNGEE. V was clipped by 3 bases and J by 10 bases, with 11 bases between them. The CDR3 DNA is TGTGCCAGCAGCGGCCTCGGGGTCCAGTACTTC. Translation gives CASSGLGVQYF.

The chain employs TRBV2 and TRBJ2-7; TRBD2 matches at 9 bases. After removal of 4 bases from V and 5 bases from J, the junction contained 9 bases not matched to a gene. The CDR3 length is 15 residues. Germline CDR1 reads SNHLY; CDR2 reads FYNNEI. The CDR3 loop reads CASSGRAGGPDEQYF. The CDR3 coding sequence is TGTGCCAGCAGTGGCCGAGCGGGGGGACCAGACGAGCAGTACTTC.

The chain carries TRBV18 and TRBJ1-2, with no clear D. With 1 base removed from V and 7 bases from J, the gap between germline ends came to 10 bases. Germline CDR1 is KGHSH and CDR2 is LQKENI. The CDR3 totals 13 residues. The CDR3 spells CASSPRPEGGYTF. The CDR3 DNA is TGTGCCAGCTCACCACGGCCGGAAGGTGGCTACACCTTC.